Sequencing of this TCR beta chain was carried out in a study of T cells after yellow fever vaccination (dated by TCRdb to the late 2010s). For the wider study: The SMART-Seq v4 Ultra Low Input RNA kit was used to prepare libraries from fractions with low cell numbers. Blood was collected at multiple timepoints before and after primary and secondary immunization, and bulk PBMC replicates and cell subsets were isolated. Two healthy male donors, one aged 18 to 29 and one aged 30 to 40 years, were included in the cohort. To follow T-cell clones before and after primary and booster YFV17D yellow fever vaccination, bulk TCR alpha and beta repertoires were sequenced over time. Overall study outcomes, separate from this receptor: A small share of clonotypes occurred in both CD4 and CD8 compartments, likely arising from convergent recombination. Computational filtering was needed because FACS-sorted repertoires could contain abundant contaminating clonotypes from the bulk population. Because only two donors were included in the study, the extent to which the findings can be generalized is limited. Most clones expanded after primary vaccination (almost 98% of CD4 and 88% of CD8) were re-detected after the booster, suggesting that broad memory maintenance occurred. The secondary T-cell response was found to be weaker but faster than the primary response, with a peak reached on day 5 rather than on day 15.

What the treatment or condition label conveys for this sample: live attenuated yellow fever vaccine strain. A standard Ficoll-Paque protocol was used to isolate PBMCs from peripheral blood. Dynabeads CD4 and CD8 positive selection kits were used to isolate the CD4 and CD8 T-cell fractions. TriZol was used to extract RNA from bulk PBMCs, from CD4 and CD8 fractions, and from dextramer-positive and dextramer-negative fractions. The CDR3 starts with the cysteine, ends with the phenylalanine, and has 14 residues. Only the CDR3 DNA stays, 42 bases, in frame from base 1. From the germline V gene, CDR1 is SGHNT and CDR2 is YENEEA. V sheds 5 bases and J sheds 2 bases, leaving 9 bases between their ends. Details on this clonotype: It has no known antigen specificity. Base qualities are not at hand, and no much larger clone is one base apart.

Sequenced using an Illumina NovaSeq 6000. Synthesis of TCR cDNA relied on 5'RACE template switching, a step that introduced a universal primer site along with unique molecular identifiers. cDNA synthesis was primed from both the TCR alpha and TCR beta constant segments. Library amplification used two PCR steps, and the second PCR step added sample barcodes and sequencing adapters. Libraries were sequenced on Illumina HiSeq 2500 (2x100 bp) or NovaSeq (2x150 bp). The paper's processing steps were these. MIGEC was used to demultiplex reads and collapse the reads into UMI consensus sequences, and MiXCR was used for V(D)J alignment. Clonotypes responding to the vaccine were identified with edgeR on replicate PBMC samples, with the criteria of FDR below 0.01 and a log2 fold change above 5 up to day 15. Each bulk clonotype was labeled CD4 or CD8 based on which sequenced repertoire, CD4 or CD8, contained the clonotype at higher abundance. The public sequencing data were trimmed at Q25 with fastp and processed into clonotypes with MiXCR by TCRdb, which kept only in-frame beta chains. Rows merge per CDR3 protein into single entries with the most common DNA and genes. TCRdb, not the authors, supplied the V and J calls. Present in this sample are around 320,000 distinct CDR3 sequences, around 10% of which were seen just once. The ten most abundant clones make up about 3.7% of the sample.

The rearranged chain carries TRBV11-3 and TRBJ2-2, with TRBD1 tentatively as D gene (5 bases match). This TCR was recovered from a man aged 18 to 35 who received the YFV17D yellow fever vaccine. This specimen consisted of CD4+ T cells sorted from PBMCs, obtained 5 days after the yellow fever booster vaccination. This receptor has the CDR3 CASSATVNTGELFF. The sequenced DNA is TGTGCCAGCAGCGCGACAGTAAACACCGGGGAGCTGTTTTTT.